This T cell receptor beta chain was sequenced in a study of T cells in Graves' hyperthyroidism and ophthalmopathy. TCR beta CDR3 region amplification was performed from RNA transcripts. A set of HTBI primers served as the primers for a first-round RT-PCR of the TCR CDR3. MiXCR was run by TCRdb on the multiplex PCR reads, yielding one entry per CDR3 protein. The table has hundreds of thousands of distinct CDR3 sequences, around 38% seen once. For Graves' hyperthyroidism to be stable, ophthalmopathy could not progress within 18 months. The CDR3 extends over 14 amino acids. V trimming: 6 bases; J trimming: 8 bases; junction bases outside the gene matches: 7.

Sequencing was done on a sample of blood. This chain connects TRBV12-3 or TRBV12-4 to TRBJ1-6; 7 bases match TRBD1. The sequence came from a man between 18 and 35 years old with Graves' hyperthyroidism. The CDR3 DNA sequence: TGTGCCAGCAGCCAGGGGGGGTTCGATTCACCCCTCCACTTT. It is translated as CASSQGGFDSPLHF.